This TCR beta chain was documented in a study of blood T cell repertoires in COVID-19. Study details: The origin of the acute and convalescent COVID-19 samples was the United States, Italy and Spain. T cells, B-cell-depleted T cells, or PBMCs supplied cDNA or gDNA.

Germline-derived CDR1 and CDR2 are GTSNPN and SVGIG (reference sequence). V gave up 0 bases and J gave up 7 bases, with 12 bases separating them. CDR3 size: 13 residues. Original processing notes: The assay estimated nucleated cells by amplifying reference gene primers. The data were produced by immunoSEQ multiplex PCR, yet TCRdb's version contains in-frame clones alone and is incomplete. That table supplies the V and J calls and clone size; D and trimming were determined from the DNA. This repertoire shows under 250,000 clones, about four fifths found once; its top ten account for roughly 9.8%. This TCR derives from a man aged 80 or over with acute or convalescent COVID-19. The sample consisted of peripheral blood. The chain is built from TRBV30 and TRBJ1-2, with D hard to call. The DNA for the CDR3 is TGTGCCTGGAGTGTATATCTATCCGGTGGCTACACCTTC. Encoded protein: CAWSVYLSGGYTF. The complete variable domain, with remaining parts taken from reference TRBV30 and TRBJ1-2, reads SQTIHQWPATLVQPVGSPLSLECTVEGTSNPNLYWYRQAAGRGLQLLFYSVGIGQISSEVPQNLSASRPQDRQFILSSKKLLLSDSGFYLCAWSVYLSGGYTFGSGTRLTVV.